Below, one TCR beta chain is given with its context. A junction end diverges from the germline sequence, so it may reflect a read error. CDR1 and CDR2 (germline): SGHNT, YENEEA. The CDR3 sequence is 14 residues long. These data belong to a study of tumor-infiltrating lymphocytes in primary liver carcinoma. The input was approximately 500 ng total RNA; TCR beta cDNA was made from it with a constant-region primer. Investigators got TCR beta libraries out of three nested multiplex PCR rounds, done with slightly modified ARM-PCR. The first two PCR rounds used TRBV1-TRBV30 primers with a Cbeta primer, roughly 10 cycles each. TCRdb analysed the multiplex PCR reads with MiXCR anew, one entry per CDR3 protein. The table has over 40,000 distinct CDR3 sequences, approximately 80% seen once. The study co-extracted DNA and RNA from 20-30 mg of unsorted bulk tissue.

The specimen sequenced was liver tumor tissue from sampling region 5. Subset given: tumor region T5, tumor centre. The receptor was derived from a middle-aged man with primary liver carcinoma and hepatitis B virus infection. This rearrangement joins TRBV11-3 to TRBJ2-7; possibly TRBD2 for D (5 bases). CDR3 region: CTSSPGEGDYEHYF. CDR3 nucleotide sequence: TGTACCAGCAGCCCTGGAGAAGGAGACTACGAGCACTACTTC.